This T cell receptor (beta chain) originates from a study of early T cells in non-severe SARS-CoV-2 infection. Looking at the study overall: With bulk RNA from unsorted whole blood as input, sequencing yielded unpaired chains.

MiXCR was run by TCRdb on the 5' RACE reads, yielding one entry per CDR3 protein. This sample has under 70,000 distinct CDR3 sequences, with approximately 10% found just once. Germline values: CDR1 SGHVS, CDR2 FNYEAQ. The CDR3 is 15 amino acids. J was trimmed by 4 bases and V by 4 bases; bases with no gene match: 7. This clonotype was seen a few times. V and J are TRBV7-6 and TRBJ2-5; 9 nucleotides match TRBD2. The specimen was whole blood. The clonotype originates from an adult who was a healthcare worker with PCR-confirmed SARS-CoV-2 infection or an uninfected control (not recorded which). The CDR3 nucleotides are TGTGCCAGCAGCTATAGCGGGAGCTTGGTAGAGACCCAGTACTTC. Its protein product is CASSYSGSLVETQYF.